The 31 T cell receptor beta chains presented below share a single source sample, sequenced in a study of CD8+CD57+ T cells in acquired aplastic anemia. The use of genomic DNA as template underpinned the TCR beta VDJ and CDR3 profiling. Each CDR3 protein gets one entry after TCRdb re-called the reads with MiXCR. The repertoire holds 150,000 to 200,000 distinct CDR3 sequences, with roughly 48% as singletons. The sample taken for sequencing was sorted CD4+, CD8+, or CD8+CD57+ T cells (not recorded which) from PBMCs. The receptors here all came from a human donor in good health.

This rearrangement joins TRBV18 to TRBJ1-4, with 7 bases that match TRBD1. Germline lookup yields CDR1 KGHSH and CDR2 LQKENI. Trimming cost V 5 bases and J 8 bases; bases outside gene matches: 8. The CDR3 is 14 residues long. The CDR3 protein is CASSVTGTVEKLFF. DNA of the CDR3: TGTGCCAGCTCAGTAACCGGGACAGTGGAAAAACTGTTTTTT.

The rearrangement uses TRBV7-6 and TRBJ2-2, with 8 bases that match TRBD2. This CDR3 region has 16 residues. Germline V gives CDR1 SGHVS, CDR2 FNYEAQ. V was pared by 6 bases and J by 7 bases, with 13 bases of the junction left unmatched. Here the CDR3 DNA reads TGTGCCAGCAGTCACCCGGGCGGGAGGATAATCGGGGAGCTGTTTTTT. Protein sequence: CASSHPGGRIIGELFF.

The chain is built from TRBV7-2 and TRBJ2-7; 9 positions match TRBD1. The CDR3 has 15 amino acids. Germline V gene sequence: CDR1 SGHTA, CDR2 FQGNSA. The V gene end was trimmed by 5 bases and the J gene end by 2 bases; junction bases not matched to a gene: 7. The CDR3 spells CASSLGTGNTYEQYF. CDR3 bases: TGTGCCAGCAGCCTTGGGACAGGGAATACCTACGAGCAGTACTTC.

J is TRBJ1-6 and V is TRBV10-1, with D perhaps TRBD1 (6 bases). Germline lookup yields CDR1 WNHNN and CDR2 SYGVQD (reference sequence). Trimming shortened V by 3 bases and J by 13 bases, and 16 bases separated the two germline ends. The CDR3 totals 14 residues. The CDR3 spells CASSDHRETSPLHF. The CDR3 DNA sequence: TGCGCCAGCAGTGACCACAGGGAAACCAGCCCCCTCCACTTT.

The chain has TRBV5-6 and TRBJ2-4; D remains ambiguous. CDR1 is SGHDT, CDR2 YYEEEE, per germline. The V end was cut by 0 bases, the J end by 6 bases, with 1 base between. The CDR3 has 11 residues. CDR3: CASSLGNIQYF. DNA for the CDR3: TGTGCCAGCAGCTTGGGAAACATTCAGTACTTC.

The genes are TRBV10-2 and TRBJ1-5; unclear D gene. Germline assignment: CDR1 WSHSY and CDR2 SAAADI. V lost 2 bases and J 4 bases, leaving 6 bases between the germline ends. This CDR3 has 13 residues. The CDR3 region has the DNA TGCGCCAGCAGTGAGGCGGCAAATCAGCCCCAGCATTTT. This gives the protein CASSEAANQPQHF.

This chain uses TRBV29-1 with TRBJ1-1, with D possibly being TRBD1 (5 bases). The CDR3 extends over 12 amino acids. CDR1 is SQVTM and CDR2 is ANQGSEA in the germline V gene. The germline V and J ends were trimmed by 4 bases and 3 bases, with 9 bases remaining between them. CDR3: CSVGGGDTEAFF. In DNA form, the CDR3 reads TGCAGCGTTGGGGGCGGGGACACTGAAGCTTTCTTT.

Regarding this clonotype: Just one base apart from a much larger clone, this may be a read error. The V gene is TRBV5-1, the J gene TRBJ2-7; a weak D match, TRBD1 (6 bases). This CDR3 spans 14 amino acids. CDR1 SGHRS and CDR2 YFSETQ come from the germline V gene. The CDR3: CAGSLSGTIYEQYF. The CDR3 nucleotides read TGCGCCGGCAGCCTTTCCGGGACAATTTACGAGCAGTACTTC.

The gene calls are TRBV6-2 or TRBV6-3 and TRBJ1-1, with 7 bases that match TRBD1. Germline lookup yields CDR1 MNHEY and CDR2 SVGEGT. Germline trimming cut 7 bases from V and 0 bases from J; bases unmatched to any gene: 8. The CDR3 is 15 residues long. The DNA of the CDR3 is TGTGCCAGCAAACGACAGGGAGTGGTGAACACTGAAGCTTTCTTT. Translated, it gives CASKRQGVVNTEAFF.

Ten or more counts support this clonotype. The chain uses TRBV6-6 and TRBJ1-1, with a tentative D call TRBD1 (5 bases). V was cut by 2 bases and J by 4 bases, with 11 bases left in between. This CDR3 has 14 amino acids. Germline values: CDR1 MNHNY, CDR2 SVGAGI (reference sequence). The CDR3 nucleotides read TGTGCCAGCAGTTACCAGGGAATAGGCACTGAAGCTTTCTTT. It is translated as CASSYQGIGTEAFF.

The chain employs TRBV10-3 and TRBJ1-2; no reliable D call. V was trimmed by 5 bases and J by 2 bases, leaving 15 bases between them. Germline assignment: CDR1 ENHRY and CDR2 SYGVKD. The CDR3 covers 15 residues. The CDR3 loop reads CAISYSGISNYGYTF. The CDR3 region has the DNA TGTGCCATCAGTTACTCGGGAATCTCAAACTATGGCTACACCTTC.

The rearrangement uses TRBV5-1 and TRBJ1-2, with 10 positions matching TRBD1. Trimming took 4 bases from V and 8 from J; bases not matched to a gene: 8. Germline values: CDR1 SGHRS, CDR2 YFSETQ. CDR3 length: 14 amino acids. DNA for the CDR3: TGCGCCAGCAGCCTCTCGACAGGGGGCATCGGCTACACCTTC. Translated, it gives CASSLSTGGIGYTF.

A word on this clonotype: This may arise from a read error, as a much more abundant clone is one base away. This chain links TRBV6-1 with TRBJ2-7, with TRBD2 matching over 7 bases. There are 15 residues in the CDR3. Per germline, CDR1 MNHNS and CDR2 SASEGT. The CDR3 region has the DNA TGTGCCAGCAGGCCCCAAGCGGGGCGGACCTACGAGCAGCACTTC. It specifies CASRPQAGRTYEQHF.

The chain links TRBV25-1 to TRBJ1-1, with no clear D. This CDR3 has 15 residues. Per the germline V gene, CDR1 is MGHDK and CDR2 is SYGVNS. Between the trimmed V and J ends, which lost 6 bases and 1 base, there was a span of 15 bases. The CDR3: CASSRPGSKNTEAFF. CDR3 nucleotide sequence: TGTGCCAGCAGCCGTCCCGGGTCAAAGAACACTGAAGCTTTCTTT.

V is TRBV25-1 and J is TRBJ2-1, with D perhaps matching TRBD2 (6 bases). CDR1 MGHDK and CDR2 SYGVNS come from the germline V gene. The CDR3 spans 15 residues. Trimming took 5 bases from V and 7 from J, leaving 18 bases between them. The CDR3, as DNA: TGTGCCAGCAGTAGTGGGACTCCTCAAGGGAATGAGCAGTTCTTC. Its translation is CASSSGTPQGNEQFF.

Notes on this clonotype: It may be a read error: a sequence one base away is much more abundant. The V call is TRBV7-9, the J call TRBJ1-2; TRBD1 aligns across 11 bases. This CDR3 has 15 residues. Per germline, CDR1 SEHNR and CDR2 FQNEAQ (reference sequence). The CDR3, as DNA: TGTGCCAGCAGCCCGCCCGGGACAGGGGGTACTGGCTGCACCTTC. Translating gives CASSPPGTGGTGCTF.

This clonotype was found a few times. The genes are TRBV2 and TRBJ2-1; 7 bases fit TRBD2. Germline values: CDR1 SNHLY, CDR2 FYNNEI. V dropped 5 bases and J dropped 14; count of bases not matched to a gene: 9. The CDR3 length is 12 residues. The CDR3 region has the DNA TGTGCCAGCAGTTATACTCGGGGGGTGGAGTTCTTC. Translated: CASSYTRGVEFF.

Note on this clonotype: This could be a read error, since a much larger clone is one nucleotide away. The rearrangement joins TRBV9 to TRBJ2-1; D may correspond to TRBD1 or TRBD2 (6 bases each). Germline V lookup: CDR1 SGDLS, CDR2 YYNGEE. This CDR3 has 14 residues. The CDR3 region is CASSAGGPGNEQLF. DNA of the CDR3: TGTGCCAGCAGCGCCGGGGGCCCGGGCAATGAGCAGCTCTTC.

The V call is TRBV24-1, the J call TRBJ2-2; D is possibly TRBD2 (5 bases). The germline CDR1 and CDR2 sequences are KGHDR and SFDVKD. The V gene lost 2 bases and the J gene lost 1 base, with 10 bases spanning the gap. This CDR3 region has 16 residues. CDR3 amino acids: CATSDSREGNTGELFF. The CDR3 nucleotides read TGTGCCACCAGTGATTCGAGAGAGGGGAACACCGGGGAGCTGTTTTTT.

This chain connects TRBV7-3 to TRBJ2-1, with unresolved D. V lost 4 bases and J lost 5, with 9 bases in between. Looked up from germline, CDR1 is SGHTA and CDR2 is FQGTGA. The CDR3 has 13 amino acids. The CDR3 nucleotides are TGTGCCAGCAGCTCACAGATTGACAATGAGCAGTTCTTC. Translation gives CASSSQIDNEQFF.

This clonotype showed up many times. Here the CDR3 reads CASSLGTGYNTEAFF. CDR3 nucleotide sequence: TGTGCCAGCAGCTTAGGTACAGGGTACAACACTGAAGCTTTCTTT. The chain joins TRBV7-6 to TRBJ1-1; TRBD1 is a possible D gene (6 bases). The V end lost 1 base, the J end lost 2 bases, and 11 bases lay between the germline ends. The germline V gene has CDR1 SGHVS and CDR2 FNYEAQ. The CDR3 covers 15 residues. Variable domain in full (rest from reference TRBV7-6 and TRBJ1-1): GAGVSQSPRYKVTKRGQDVALRCDPISGHVSLYWYRQALGQGPEFLTYFNYEAQQDKSGLPNDRFSAERPEGSISTLTIQRTEQRDSAMYRCASSLGTGYNTEAFFGQGTRLTVV.

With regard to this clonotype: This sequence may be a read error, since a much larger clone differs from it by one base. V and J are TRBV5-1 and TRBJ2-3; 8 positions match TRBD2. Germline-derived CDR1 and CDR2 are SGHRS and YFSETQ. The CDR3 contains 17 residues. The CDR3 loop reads CTSSLKLSGGRADTQYF. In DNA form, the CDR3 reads TGCACCAGCAGCTTGAAGCTAAGCGGGGGACGAGCAGATACGCAGTATTTT.

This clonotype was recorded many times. The CDR3 loop is CASSLVGGNTEAFF. The CDR3 bases are TGTGCCAGCAGCTTAGTCGGGGGGAACACTGAAGCTTTCTTT. The rearrangement joins TRBV7-6 to TRBJ1-1; D is possibly TRBD1 (5 bases). CDR3 length equals 14 residues. CDR1 is SGHVS and CDR2 is FNYEAQ in the germline V gene. The V and J ends lost 1 base and 1 base respectively, with 7 bases between them.

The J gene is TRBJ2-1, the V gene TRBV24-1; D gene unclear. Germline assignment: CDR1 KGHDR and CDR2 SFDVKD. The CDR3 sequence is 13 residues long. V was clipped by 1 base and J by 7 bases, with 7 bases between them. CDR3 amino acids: CATSDFNGNEQFF. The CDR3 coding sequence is TGTGCCACCAGTGATTTCAATGGGAATGAGCAGTTCTTC.

The CDR3 DNA reads TGTGCCAGTAGTGGAACTAGCGGGGGGTTAGATGAGCAGTTCTTC. Protein: CASSGTSGGLDEQFF. V gene TRBV19 combines with J gene TRBJ2-1; 12 nucleotides match TRBD2. V trimming: 5 bases; J trimming: 8 bases; junction bases outside the gene matches: 7. Looked up from germline, CDR1 is LNHDA and CDR2 is SQIVND (reference sequence). The CDR3 is 15 residues long.

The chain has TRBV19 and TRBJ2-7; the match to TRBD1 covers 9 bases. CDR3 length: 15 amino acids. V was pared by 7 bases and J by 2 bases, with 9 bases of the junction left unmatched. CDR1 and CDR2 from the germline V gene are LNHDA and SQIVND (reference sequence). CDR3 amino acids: CASTPTGTGPYEQYF. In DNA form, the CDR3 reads TGTGCCAGTACCCCAACCGGGACAGGGCCCTACGAGCAGTACTTC.

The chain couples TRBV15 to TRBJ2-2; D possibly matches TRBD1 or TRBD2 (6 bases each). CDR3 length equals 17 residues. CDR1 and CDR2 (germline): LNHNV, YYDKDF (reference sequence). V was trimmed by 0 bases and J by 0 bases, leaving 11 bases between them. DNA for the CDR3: TGTGCCACCAGCAGAGATCGGGGGCCAACGAACACCGGGGAGCTGTTTTTT. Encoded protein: CATSRDRGPTNTGELFF.

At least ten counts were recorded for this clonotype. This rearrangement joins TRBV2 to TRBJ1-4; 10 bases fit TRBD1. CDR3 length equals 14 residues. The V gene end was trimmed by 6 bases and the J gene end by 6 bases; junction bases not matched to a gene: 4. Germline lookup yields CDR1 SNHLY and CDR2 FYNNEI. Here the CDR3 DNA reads TGTGCCAGCAGGAAGACAGGGGGCGATGAAAAACTGTTTTTT. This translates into CASRKTGGDEKLFF.

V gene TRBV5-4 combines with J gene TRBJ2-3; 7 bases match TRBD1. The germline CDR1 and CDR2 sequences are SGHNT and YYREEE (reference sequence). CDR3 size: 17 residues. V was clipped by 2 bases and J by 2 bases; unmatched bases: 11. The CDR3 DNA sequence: TGTGCCAGCAGCTTAGGGACAGAAGTTTCTCTCACAGATACGCAGTATTTT. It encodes CASSLGTEVSLTDTQYF.

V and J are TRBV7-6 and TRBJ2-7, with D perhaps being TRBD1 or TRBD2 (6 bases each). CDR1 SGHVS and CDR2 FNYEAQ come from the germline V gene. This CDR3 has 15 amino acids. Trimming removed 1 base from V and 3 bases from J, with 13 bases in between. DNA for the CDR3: TGTGCCAGCAGCTTAGAGGGGGGCAGCGTCTACGAGCAGTACTTC. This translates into CASSLEGGSVYEQYF.

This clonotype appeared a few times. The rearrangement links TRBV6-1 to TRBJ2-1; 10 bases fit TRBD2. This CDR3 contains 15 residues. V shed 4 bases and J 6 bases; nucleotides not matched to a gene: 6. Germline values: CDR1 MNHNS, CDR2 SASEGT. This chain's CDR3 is CASSGSGRAPNEQFF. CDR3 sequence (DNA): TGTGCCAGCAGTGGGAGCGGGAGGGCCCCCAATGAGCAGTTCTTC.